Presented here are 10 T cell receptor beta chains from one specimen sequenced in a study of CD8 T cells in ankylosing spondylitis. TCRdb reprocessed the 5' RACE reads via MiXCR and lists one record per CDR3 protein. Here the sample spans almost 250,000 distinct CDR3 sequences, around 32% being singletons. Material: blood, either unsorted or a sorted T cell fraction (not recorded which). The receptors shown here come from a male donor with ankylosing spondylitis or in good health (not recorded which).

The chain recombines TRBV12-3 or TRBV12-4 with TRBJ2-1; TRBD2 aligns across 9 bases. The CDR3 spans 13 residues. The V segment lost 3 bases and the J segment 10 bases; nucleotides outside the gene matches: 4. The CDR3 DNA reads as TGTGCCAGCAGTTTGGCAGCGGGGGGAGAGCAGTTCTTC. This gives the protein CASSLAAGGEQFF.

The V call is TRBV6-5, the J call TRBJ1-4, with 8 bases that match TRBD1. The V gene's germline CDR1 is MNHEY and CDR2 SVGAGI. The CDR3 runs to 15 residues. V was pared by 1 base and J by 4 bases, with 2 bases of the junction left unmatched. The CDR3 sequence is CASSYLTGVNEKLFF. As DNA, the CDR3 is TGTGCCAGCAGTTACTTGACAGGGGTTAATGAAAAACTGTTTTTT.

This clonotype has more than one count but fewer than ten. J is TRBJ2-3 and V is TRBV7-3; D remains unclear. There are 15 residues in the CDR3. CDR1 is SGHTA, CDR2 FQGTGA, per germline. V shed 0 bases and J shed 4 bases, with 11 bases lying between them. This chain's CDR3 is CASSLTDGPPDTQYF. The CDR3 DNA reads as TGTGCCAGCAGCTTAACAGACGGGCCCCCAGATACGCAGTATTTT.

This clonotype was seen more than once but under ten times. The chain uses TRBV12-3 or TRBV12-4 and TRBJ2-3, with 8 bases identical to TRBD2. V shed 5 bases and J 6 bases; nucleotides not matched to a gene: 13. The CDR3 is 16 amino acids. The CDR3 sequence: CASSTPGLGPTDTQYF. The CDR3 region has the DNA TGTGCCAGCAGTACCCCGGGACTAGGTCCAACGGATACGCAGTATTTT.

This chain links TRBV12-3 or TRBV12-4 with TRBJ1-2; 12 positions agree with TRBD1. Trimming took 8 bases from V and 8 from J; bases not matched to a gene: 12. This CDR3 is 15 amino acids long. CDR3 sequence (DNA): TGTGCCAGCGGATCCTCGGGACAGGGGGCGGGAGGCTACACCTTC. Protein sequence: CASGSSGQGAGGYTF.

This clonotype was seen only a few times. The V and J genes are TRBV9 and TRBJ2-1; TRBD1 might be the D (5 bases). The germline V gene encodes CDR1 SGDLS and CDR2 YYNGEE. V was clipped by 0 bases and J by 1 base, with 11 bases between them. The CDR3 is made up of 16 amino acids. The CDR3 here is CASSVGGPGSYNEQFF. In nucleotides, the CDR3 is TGTGCCAGCAGCGTAGGGGGCCCTGGGTCCTACAATGAGCAGTTCTTC.

The chain couples TRBV20-1 to TRBJ2-3; no clear D gene. V lost 6 bases, J lost 2 bases, and 6 bases lay in between. The CDR3 runs to 11 residues. Germline assignment: CDR1 DFQATT and CDR2 SNEGSKA (reference sequence). The DNA for the CDR3 is TGCAGTGCCTGGAACACAGATACGCAGTATTTT. This translates into CSAWNTDTQYF.

The chain links TRBV20-1 to TRBJ2-5; the match to TRBD2 covers 9 bases. The CDR3 consists of 13 residues. V was pared by 2 bases and J by 5 bases, with 3 bases of the junction left unmatched. Germline V gene data show CDR1 as DFQATT and CDR2 as SNEGSKA (reference sequence). CDR3 nucleotides: TGCAGTGCTAGATTAGCGGGGGACGAGACCCAGTACTTC. Residues: CSARLAGDETQYF.

This chain links TRBV5-1 with TRBJ2-7; D is undetermined. This CDR3 has 13 residues. V lost 4 bases to trimming and J lost 3 bases, with 11 bases between them. Germline V gene sequence: CDR1 SGHRS, CDR2 YFSETQ. The CDR3 region has the DNA TGCGCCAGCAGCCAATACGGCGACTACGAGCAGTACTTC. It specifies CASSQYGDYEQYF.

This clonotype was recorded only once. V gene TRBV12-3 or TRBV12-4 combines with J gene TRBJ2-3, with D uncertain. V lost 3 bases, J lost 0 bases, and 13 bases lay in between. The CDR3 runs to 16 residues. The CDR3, as DNA: TGTGCCAGCAGTTTTGTGAGGCAGGCGAGCACAGATACGCAGTATTTT. Translated: CASSFVRQASTDTQYF.